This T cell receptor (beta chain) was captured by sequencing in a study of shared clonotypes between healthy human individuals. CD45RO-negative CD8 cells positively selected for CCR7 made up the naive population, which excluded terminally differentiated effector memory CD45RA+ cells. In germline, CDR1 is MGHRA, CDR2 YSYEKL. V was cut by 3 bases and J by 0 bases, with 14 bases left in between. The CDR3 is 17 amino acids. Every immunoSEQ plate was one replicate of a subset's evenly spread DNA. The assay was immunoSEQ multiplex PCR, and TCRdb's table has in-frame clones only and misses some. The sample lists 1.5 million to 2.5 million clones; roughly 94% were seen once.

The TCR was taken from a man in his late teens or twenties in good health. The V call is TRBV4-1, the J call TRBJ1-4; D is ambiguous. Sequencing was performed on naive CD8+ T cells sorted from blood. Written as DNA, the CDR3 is TGCGCCAGCAGCCACAGCCGCGGCAGAACAACTAATGAAAAACTGTTTTTT. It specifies CASSHSRGRTTNEKLFF.